This T cell receptor beta chain was profiled in a study of cytomegalovirus exposure and HLA in healthy donors. In the study overall: There were about 85 million unique TCRs (from HLA-typed donors) in an early data release. Study-wide results and limits: A cluster of highly shared sequence variants was likely a sequencing artifact. In the analysis, some V segments, TRBV6-2 and TRBV6-3 included, were excluded as indistinguishable.

Concerning this clone: Its antigen is undetermined.

Healthy bone marrow donors formed the donor group. 13 Jbeta primers and 60 Vbeta primers were used for the PCR. The method was immunoSEQ multiplex PCR; TCRdb's version includes in-frame clones alone and lacks a portion of them. The repertoire holds about 110,000 clones, roughly four fifths seen once, with 1.3% in the top ten. Trimming removed 0 bases from V and 0 bases from J, with 13 bases in between. There are 17 residues in the CDR3. In germline, CDR1 is LGHNA, CDR2 YSLEER. Material for sequencing was PBMCs. The rearrangement links TRBV4-3 to TRBJ2-3; D gene unclear. The receptor was derived from a woman aged 30 to 39 in good health and CMV-seronegative. CDR3 sequence (DNA): TGCGCCAGCAGCCAAGATCGCGGCGGCTATAGCACAGATACGCAGTATTTT. Encoded protein: CASSQDRGGYSTDTQYF.